This is a list of T cell receptor beta chains from one sample in a study of blood T cell repertoires in COVID-19. This table comes from immunoSEQ multiplex PCR, and its TCRdb copy is limited to in-frame clones, with some not included. The sample shows 200,000 to 250,000 clones, 75% to 90% of them seen only once. The sequencing sample was made of peripheral blood. The receptors originated from a young man with COVID-19, enrolled during active disease. The CDR3 runs from the conserved cysteine through the conserved F or W. D genes are given only for firm matches. The listing skips clone size in some rows; elsewhere it reads once, few, many or a size class.

TRBJ1-2	-	-	TRBV6-5	TGTGCCAGCAGGACCACCGGACTTACTAACTATGGCTACACCTTC	CASRTTGLTNYGYTF
TRBJ1-2	-	-	TRBV7-2	TGTGCCAGCAGCCCAGACAGCCTGGGCTACACCTTC	CASSPDSLGYTF
TRBJ2-2	-	-	TRBV11-2	TGTGCCAGCAGGGGGGGTCGGTGGGAGTTAGGCACCGGGGAGCTGTTTTTT	CASRGGRWELGTGELFF
TRBJ2-7	-	TRBD1	TRBV28	TGTGCCAGCAGCCCCCCGGGACAGGGTTCGGACGAGCAGTACTTC	CASSPPGQGSDEQYF
TRBJ2-7	-	-	TRBV19	TGTGCCACCTCAGGTCCGGGGAACGAGCAGTACTTC	CATSGPGNEQYF
TRBJ1-1	once	-	TRBV2	TGTGCCAGCAGAGATACAGGACCCACTGAAGCTTTCTTT	CASRDTGPTEAFF
TRBJ1-5	-	-	TRBV6-6	TGTGCCAGCAGTTATATCGGGGTTGACAATCAGCCCCAGCATTTT	CASSYIGVDNQPQHF
TRBJ2-1	-	TRBD2	TRBV27	TGTGCCAGCAGACCAACGGGACTAGCGGGAAGAACCTACAATGAGCAGTTCTTC	CASRPTGLAGRTYNEQFF
TRBJ1-1	-	-	TRBV11-3	TGTGCCAGCAGCGTCCACATGAACACTGAAGCTTTCTTT	CASSVHMNTEAFF
TRBJ1-2	-	-	TRBV18	TGTGCCAGCTCACCTACCGGTAATGGCTACACCTTC	CASSPTGNGYTF
TRBJ1-6	-	-	TRBV6-5	TGTGCCAGCAGTTACGTCCAGGGGTCCTATAATTCACCCCTCCACTTT	CASSYVQGSYNSPLHF
TRBJ2-7	-	TRBD2	TRBV12-3/TRBV12-4	TGTGCCAGCAGCACCGGGGGGACTGGCGAGCAGTACTTC	CASSTGGTGEQYF
TRBJ2-2	-	TRBD2	TRBV5-1	TGCGCCAGCAGACGACTAGCGGGAGGTCCCGGGGAGCTGTTTTTT	CASRRLAGGPGELFF
TRBJ2-7	-	TRBD1	TRBV14	TGTGCCAGCAGCCAATTTCCGGGACAGGGGAGCTCCTACGAGCAGTACTTC	CASSQFPGQGSSYEQYF
TRBJ1-2	-	TRBD1	TRBV28	TGTGCCAGCAGTCATGGGACAGGGGTTAACTATGGCTACACCTTC	CASSHGTGVNYGYTF
TRBJ2-5	-	-	TRBV3-1/TRBV3-2	TGTGCCAGCAGCCAAGACCTACTCCAAGAGACCCAGTACTTC	CASSQDLLQETQYF
TRBJ1-6	-	TRBD1	TRBV6-6	TGTGCCAGCAGTTCCTCCGGACAGGCGGCTAATTCACCCCTCCACTTT	CASSSSGQAANSPLHF
TRBJ2-1	-	TRBD1	TRBV2	TGTGCCAGCAGTACGACAGGGCGAGTTTGGGACAATGAGCAGTTCTTC	CASSTTGRVWDNEQFF
TRBJ1-2	-	-	TRBV27	TGTGCCAGCAGTCTTCAAGGGGGGGGAGGCTACACCTTC	CASSLQGGGGYTF
TRBJ2-2	once	TRBD2	TRBV28	TGTGCCAGCAGTCTTCGACTAGCGGGGGGCCGGACCGGGGAGCTGTTTTTT	CASSLRLAGGRTGELFF
TRBJ1-1	-	TRBD1	TRBV6-2/TRBV6-3	TGTGCCAGCAGCCTCAGGGGGGCCACTGAAGCTTTCTTT	CASSLRGATEAFF
TRBJ2-1	-	-	TRBV5-1	TGCGCCAGCAGCTTGGCCGGGACTCACTCCTACAATGAGCAGTTCTTC	CASSLAGTHSYNEQFF
TRBJ2-3	-	TRBD2	TRBV2	TGTGCCAGCAGGCCCCCCCTCGGGAGGGCCACAGATACGCAGTATTTT	CASRPPLGRATDTQYF
TRBJ1-1	-	TRBD1	TRBV28	TGTGCCAGCAGTTTAGCCGGAATCTTAGGGGGCCTGAACACTGAAGCTTTCTTT	CASSLAGILGGLNTEAFF